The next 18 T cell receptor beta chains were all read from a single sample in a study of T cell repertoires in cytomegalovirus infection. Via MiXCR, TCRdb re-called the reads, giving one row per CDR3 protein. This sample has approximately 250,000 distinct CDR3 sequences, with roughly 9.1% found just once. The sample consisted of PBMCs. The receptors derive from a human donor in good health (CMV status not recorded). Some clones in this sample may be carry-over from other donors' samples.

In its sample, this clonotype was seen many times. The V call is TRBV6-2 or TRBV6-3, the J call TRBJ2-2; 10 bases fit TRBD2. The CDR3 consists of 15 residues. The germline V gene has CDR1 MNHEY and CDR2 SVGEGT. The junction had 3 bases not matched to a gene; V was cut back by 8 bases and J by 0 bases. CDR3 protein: CASVTSGSNTGELFF. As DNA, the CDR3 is TGTGCCAGCGTGACTAGCGGGTCGAACACCGGGGAGCTGTTTTTT.

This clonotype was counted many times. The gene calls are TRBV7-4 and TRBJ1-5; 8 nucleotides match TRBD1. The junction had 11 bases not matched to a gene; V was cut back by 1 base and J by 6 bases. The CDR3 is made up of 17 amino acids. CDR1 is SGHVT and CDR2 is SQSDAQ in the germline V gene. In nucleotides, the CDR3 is TGTGCCAGCAGCTTAGGGCAGGGGGCGTCTTCTGGTCAGCCCCAGCATTTT. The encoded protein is CASSLGQGASSGQPQHF. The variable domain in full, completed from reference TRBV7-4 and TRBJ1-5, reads GAGVSQSPRYKVAKRGRDVALRCDSISGHVTLYWYRQTLGQGSEVLTYSQSDAQRDKSGRPSGRFSAERPERSVSTLKIQRTEQGDSAVYLCASSLGQGASSGQPQHFGDGTRLSIL.

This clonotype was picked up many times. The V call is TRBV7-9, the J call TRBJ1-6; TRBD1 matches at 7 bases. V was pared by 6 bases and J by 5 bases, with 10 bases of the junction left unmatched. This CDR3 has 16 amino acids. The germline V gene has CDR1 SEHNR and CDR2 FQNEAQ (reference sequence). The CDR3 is CASSSTGVIHNSPLHF. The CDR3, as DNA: TGTGCCAGCAGTTCTACAGGGGTGATACATAATTCACCCCTCCACTTT.

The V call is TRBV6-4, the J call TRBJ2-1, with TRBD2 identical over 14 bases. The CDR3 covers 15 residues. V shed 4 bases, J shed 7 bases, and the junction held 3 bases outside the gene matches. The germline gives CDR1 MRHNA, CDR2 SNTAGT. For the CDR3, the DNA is TGTGCCAGCAGTGTGACTAGCGGGGGGGCAAATGAGCAGTTCTTC. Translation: CASSVTSGGANEQFF.

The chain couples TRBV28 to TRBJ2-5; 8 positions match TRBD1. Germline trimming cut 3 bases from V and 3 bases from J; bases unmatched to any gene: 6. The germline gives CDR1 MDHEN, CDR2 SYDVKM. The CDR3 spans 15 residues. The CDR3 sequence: CASSFPTGGKETQYF. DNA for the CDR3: TGTGCCAGCAGTTTCCCAACAGGGGGTAAAGAGACCCAGTACTTC.

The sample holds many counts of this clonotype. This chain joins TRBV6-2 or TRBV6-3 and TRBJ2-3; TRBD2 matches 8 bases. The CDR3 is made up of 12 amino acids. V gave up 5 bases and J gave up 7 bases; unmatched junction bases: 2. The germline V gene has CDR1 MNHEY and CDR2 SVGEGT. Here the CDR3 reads CASSTGGNTQYF. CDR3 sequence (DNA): TGTGCCAGCAGTACGGGGGGGAATACGCAGTATTTT.

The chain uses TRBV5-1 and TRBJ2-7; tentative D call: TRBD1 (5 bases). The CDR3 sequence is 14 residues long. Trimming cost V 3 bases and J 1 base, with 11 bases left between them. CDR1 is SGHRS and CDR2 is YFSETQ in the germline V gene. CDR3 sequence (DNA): TGCGCCAGCAGCTCCCGGACAAAATCCTACGAGCAGTACTTC. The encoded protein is CASSSRTKSYEQYF.

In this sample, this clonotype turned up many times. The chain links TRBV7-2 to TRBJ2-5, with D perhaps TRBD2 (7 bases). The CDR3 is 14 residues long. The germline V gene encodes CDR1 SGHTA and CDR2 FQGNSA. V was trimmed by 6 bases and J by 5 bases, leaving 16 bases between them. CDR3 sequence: CASSPFGGAETQYF. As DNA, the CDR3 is TGTGCCAGCAGTCCGTTTGGGGGGGCCGAGACCCAGTACTTC.

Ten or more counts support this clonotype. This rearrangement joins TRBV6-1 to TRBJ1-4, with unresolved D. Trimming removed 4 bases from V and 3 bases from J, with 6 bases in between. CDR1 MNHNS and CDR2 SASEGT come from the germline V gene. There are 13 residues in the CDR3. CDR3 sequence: CASSGFPNEKLFF. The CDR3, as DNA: TGTGCCAGCAGTGGGTTCCCTAATGAAAAACTGTTTTTT.

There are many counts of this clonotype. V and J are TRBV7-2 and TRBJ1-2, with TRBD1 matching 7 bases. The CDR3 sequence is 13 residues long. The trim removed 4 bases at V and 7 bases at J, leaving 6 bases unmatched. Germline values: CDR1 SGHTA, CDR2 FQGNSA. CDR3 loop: CASSSMTGSGYTF. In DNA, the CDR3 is TGTGCCAGCAGCTCGATGACAGGGAGTGGCTACACCTTC.

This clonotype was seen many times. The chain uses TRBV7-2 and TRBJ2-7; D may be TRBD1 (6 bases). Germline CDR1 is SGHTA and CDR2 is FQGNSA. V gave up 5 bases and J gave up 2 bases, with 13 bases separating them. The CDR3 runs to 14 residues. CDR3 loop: CASSRDRTAYEQYF. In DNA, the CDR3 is TGTGCCAGCAGCCGCGACAGGACTGCCTACGAGCAGTACTTC.

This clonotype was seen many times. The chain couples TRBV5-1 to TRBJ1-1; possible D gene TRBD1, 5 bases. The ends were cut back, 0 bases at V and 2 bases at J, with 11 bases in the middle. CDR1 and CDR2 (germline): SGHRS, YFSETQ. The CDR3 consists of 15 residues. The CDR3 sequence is CASSLVSGINTEAFF. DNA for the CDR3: TGCGCCAGCAGCTTGGTGTCAGGGATTAACACTGAAGCTTTCTTT.

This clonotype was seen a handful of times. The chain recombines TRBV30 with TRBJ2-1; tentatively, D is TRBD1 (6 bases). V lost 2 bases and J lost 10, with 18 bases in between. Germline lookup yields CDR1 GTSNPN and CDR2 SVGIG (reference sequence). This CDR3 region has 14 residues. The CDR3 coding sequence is TGTGCCTGGAGTCAGGGACATTTGGGACGGGAGCAGTTCTTC. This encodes CAWSQGHLGREQFF.

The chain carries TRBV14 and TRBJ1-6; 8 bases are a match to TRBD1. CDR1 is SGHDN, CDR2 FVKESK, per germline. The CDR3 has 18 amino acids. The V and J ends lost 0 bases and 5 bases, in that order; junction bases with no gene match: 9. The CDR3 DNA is TGTGCCAGCAGCCAAGAAGGAACAGGGGGTATGCATAATTCACCCCTCCACTTT. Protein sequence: CASSQEGTGGMHNSPLHF. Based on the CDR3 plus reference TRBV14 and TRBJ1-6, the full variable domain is EAGVTQFPSHSVIEKGQTVTLRCDPISGHDNLYWYRRVMGKEIKFLLHFVKESKQDESGMPNNRFLAERTGGTYSTLKVQPAELEDSGVYFCASSQEGTGGMHNSPLHFGNGTRLTVT.

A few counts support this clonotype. The CDR3: CASGDRRPGNTIYF. CDR3 nucleotide sequence: TGTGCCAGCGGGGACCGCCGGCCTGGAAACACCATATATTTT. The J gene is TRBJ1-3, the V gene TRBV7-2, with a weak D call TRBD1 (5 bases). CDR1 and CDR2 (germline): SGHTA, FQGNSA. Trimming removed 8 bases from V and 2 bases from J, with 13 bases in between. The CDR3 is 14 residues long.

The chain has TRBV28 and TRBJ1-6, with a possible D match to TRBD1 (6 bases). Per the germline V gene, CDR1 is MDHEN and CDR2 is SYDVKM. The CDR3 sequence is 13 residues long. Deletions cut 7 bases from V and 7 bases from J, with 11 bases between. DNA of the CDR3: TGTGCCAGCACTGGACAGATAAATTCACCCCTCCACTTT. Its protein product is CASTGQINSPLHF.

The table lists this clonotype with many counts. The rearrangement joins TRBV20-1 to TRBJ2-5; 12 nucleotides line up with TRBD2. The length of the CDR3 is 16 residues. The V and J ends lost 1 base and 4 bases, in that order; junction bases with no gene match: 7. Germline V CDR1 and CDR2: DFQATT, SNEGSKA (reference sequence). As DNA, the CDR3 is TGCAGTGCTAGAGCCGATCTAGCGGGAGGGGGAGAGACCCAGTACTTC. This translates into CSARADLAGGGETQYF.

This CDR3 is CATGTGRLQPQHF. CDR3 DNA sequence: TGTGCCACCGGGACAGGGCGGTTGCAGCCCCAGCATTTT. The chain is built from TRBV19 and TRBJ1-5; the match to TRBD1 covers 9 bases. The CDR3 is made up of 13 amino acids. The germline V gene encodes CDR1 LNHDA and CDR2 SQIVND (reference sequence). The junction had 8 bases not matched to a gene; V was cut back by 10 bases and J by 7 bases.